Below are 5 T cell receptor beta chains sequenced from a single sample in a study of Graves' ophthalmopathy and Graves' hyperthyroidism. RNA transcripts provided the template for amplifying TCR beta CDR3 regions. Second-round multiplex PCR came after a first-round RT-PCR that employed HTBI primers. TCRdb reprocessed the multiplex PCR reads via MiXCR and lists one record per CDR3 protein. The profile shows 500,000 to 800,000 distinct CDR3 sequences, about 41% of them singletons. Sequencing was performed on peripheral blood. The receptors here all came from an adult man with Graves' ophthalmopathy.

In this sample, this clonotype turned up many times. The CDR3 DNA follows: TGTGCCAGCAGTGGACCCCAGGGGGCCGGGGTGACCCAGTACTTC. Its protein is CASSGPQGAGVTQYF. The V and J genes are TRBV2 and TRBJ2-5; 8 bases are a match to TRBD1. The CDR3 is 15 residues long. Germline loops: CDR1 SNHLY, CDR2 FYNNEI. The J segment lost 7 bases and the V segment lost 4 bases, leaving 11 bases of the junction unmatched.

This clonotype was found many times. The genes are TRBV20-1 and TRBJ1-5; weak D call: TRBD1 (5 bases). This CDR3 is built from 14 residues. Per the germline V gene, CDR1 is DFQATT and CDR2 is SNEGSKA (reference sequence). V lost 3 bases, J lost 4 bases, and 13 bases lay in between. CDR3 in amino acids: CSASSRVSNQPQHF. The CDR3 DNA reads TGCAGTGCTAGCTCCAGGGTCAGTAATCAGCCCCAGCATTTT.

This rearrangement joins TRBV12-5 to TRBJ2-5, with D tentatively TRBD1 (5 bases). Per germline, CDR1 LGHNT and CDR2 FRNRAP. The CDR3 runs 12 residues. With 5 bases removed from V and 5 bases from J, the gap between germline ends came to 9 bases. CDR3 amino acids: CASGRQLETQYF. The DNA for the CDR3 is TGTGCTAGTGGTCGACAGTTGGAGACCCAGTACTTC.

This clonotype was observed a few times. J is TRBJ2-6 and V is TRBV10-3, with 9 positions matching TRBD1. The CDR3 is 16 residues long. Germline CDR1 reads ENHRY; CDR2 reads SYGVKD. The J segment lost 2 bases and the V segment lost 10 bases, leaving 9 bases of the junction unmatched. The CDR3 spells CASRPGQGTGANVLTF. The DNA of the CDR3 is TGTGCCAGCAGACCGGGACAGGGAACTGGGGCCAACGTCCTGACTTTC.

V gene TRBV9 combines with J gene TRBJ1-6; unclear D gene. This CDR3 has 13 residues. V shed 7 bases and J shed 13 bases, with 18 bases lying between them. The germline V gene encodes CDR1 SGDLS and CDR2 YYNGEE. CDR3 nucleotides: TGTGCCAGCTCACCGACCATAGGTGACCCCCTCCACTTT. It translates to CASSPTIGDPLHF.